The clone carrying this T cell receptor beta chain was picked up many times. Its antigen remains unknown. This sample stems from a study of response to subunit inactivated influenza vaccine. General study findings and limits: The authors suggested that every seasonal influenza vaccination recruits few new T cells.

One entry per CDR3 protein results from TCRdb running MiXCR on the RT-PCR reads. The table lists hundreds of thousands of distinct CDR3 sequences, about 12% of them singletons. With 2 bases removed from V and 2 bases from J, the gap between germline ends came to 11 bases. From germline, CDR1 is MNHEY and CDR2 SMNVEV (reference sequence). This CDR3 contains 15 residues. The clonotype was recovered from a man aged 50-60 years who received an inactivated influenza vaccine. The genes are TRBV27 and TRBJ2-3; D is possibly TRBD1 (5 bases). Material: PBMCs from blood, obtained on the day of vaccination. CDR3 amino acids: CASSLQGSFTDTQYF. CDR3 DNA: TGTGCCAGCAGTTTACAGGGAAGTTTCACAGATACGCAGTATTTT.